This passage covers 20 T cell receptor beta chains from one sample sequenced in a study of blood T cell repertoires in COVID-19. Sequencing used immunoSEQ multiplex PCR; TCRdb keeps in-frame clones, though not all of them. The sample includes about 95,000 clones, 84% of them seen just once. The material sequenced was peripheral blood. Receptor source: a human donor in a cohort sampled during active COVID-19.

The chain carries TRBV28 and TRBJ2-5; 12 nucleotides align to TRBD2. The germline V gene has CDR1 MDHEN and CDR2 SYDVKM. Trimming removed 4 bases from V and 5 bases from J; junction bases left unmatched: 5. This CDR3 has 15 residues. Written as DNA, the CDR3 is TGTGCCAGCAGTTGGACTAGCGGGACTGGGGAGACCCAGTACTTC. This sequence encodes CASSWTSGTGETQYF.

In DNA form, the CDR3 reads TGTGCCAGCAGCGCCGGGACAGGGGGCTATGGCTACACCTTC. Protein product: CASSAGTGGYGYTF. This chain connects TRBV7-2 to TRBJ1-2; 11 bases fit TRBD1. The ends lost 5 bases at V and 4 bases at J; junction bases unmatched: 3. CDR3 size: 14 residues. Germline CDR1 and CDR2: SGHTA and FQGNSA.

V is TRBV19 and J is TRBJ1-5; D gene unclear. CDR1 LNHDA and CDR2 SQIVND come from the germline V gene (reference sequence). Trimming cost V 5 bases and J 5 bases, with 7 bases left between them. The CDR3 sequence is 12 residues long. Written as DNA, the CDR3 is TGTGCCAGTAGTTACCGGGATCAGCCCCAGCATTTT. It yields the protein CASSYRDQPQHF.

The chain links TRBV12-5 to TRBJ1-5; D remains unclear. Germline lookup yields CDR1 LGHNT and CDR2 FRNRAP. V was pared by 3 bases and J by 1 base, with 4 bases between. The CDR3 contains 13 residues. CDR3 DNA sequence: TGTGCTAGTGGTTTACAGAGCAATCAGCCCCAGCATTTT. Protein sequence: CASGLQSNQPQHF.

This rearrangement joins TRBV9 to TRBJ2-2; D perhaps matches TRBD1 (5 bases). Trimming removed 3 bases at V and 4 bases at J, with 16 bases between. This CDR3 spans 16 amino acids. In germline, CDR1 is SGDLS, CDR2 YYNGEE. CDR3 loop: CASSGNRRRITGELFF. The CDR3 DNA follows: TGTGCCAGCAGCGGCAACAGGAGAAGGATCACCGGGGAGCTGTTTTTT.

The chain combines TRBV6-5 with TRBJ2-7; 7 nucleotides match TRBD1. V dropped 2 bases and J dropped 3; count of bases not matched to a gene: 7. The CDR3 is made up of 15 amino acids. Germline-derived CDR1 and CDR2 are MNHEY and SVGAGI. The DNA of the CDR3 is TGTGCCAGCAGTTACGGGGGACAGTCGATCTACGAGCAGTACTTC. Translated: CASSYGGQSIYEQYF.

A few counts support this clone. The chain uses TRBV5-4 and TRBJ1-2; TRBD1 might be the D (5 bases). Germline lookup yields CDR1 SGHNT and CDR2 YYREEE (reference sequence). Trimming shortened V by 5 bases and J by 4 bases, and 15 bases separated the two germline ends. The CDR3 runs to 14 residues. Written as DNA, the CDR3 is TGTGCCAGCAGTCCAACTCAGGGATTCTATGGCTACACCTTC. Protein sequence: CASSPTQGFYGYTF.

This chain links TRBV24-1 with TRBJ2-3; 7 bases map to TRBD2. CDR3 length: 13 amino acids. The junction had 0 bases not matched to a gene; V was cut back by 2 bases and J by 5 bases. CDR1 is KGHDR and CDR2 is SFDVKD in the germline V gene. In DNA form, the CDR3 reads TGTGCCACCAGTGATTGGGGGGGAGATACGCAGTATTTT. Protein product: CATSDWGGDTQYF.

On this clone: Other nucleotide sequences from this sample produce the same CDR3. The rearrangement links TRBV3-1 (or the pseudogene TRBV3-2) to TRBJ1-1; D is perhaps TRBD1 (5 bases). From germline, CDR1 is LGHDT and CDR2 YNNKEL (reference sequence). The CDR3 totals 11 residues. In DNA form, the CDR3 reads TGTGCATCAAGGGGTGGCACTGAAGCTTTCTTT. Its translation: CASRGGTEAFF.

This clone occurred once. The J gene is TRBJ2-1, the V gene TRBV10-2; TRBD1 aligns across 9 bases. This CDR3 region has 13 residues. After removal of 5 bases from V and 10 bases from J, the junction contained 6 bases not matched to a gene. The germline gives CDR1 WSHSY, CDR2 SAAADI. The CDR3 loop is CASSSIGTGEQFF. DNA for the CDR3: TGCGCCAGCAGTTCTATTGGGACAGGGGAGCAGTTCTTC.

The V call is TRBV28, the J call TRBJ2-1; 7 nucleotides match TRBD1. J lost 10 bases, V lost 1 base, and 1 base had no gene match. Germline V gene sequence: CDR1 MDHEN, CDR2 SYDVKM. The CDR3 length is 12 residues. This CDR3 reads CASSLSGGEQFF. The CDR3 DNA reads TGTGCCAGCAGTTTATCAGGGGGAGAGCAGTTCTTC.

The rearrangement joins TRBV5-5 to TRBJ2-7; TRBD1 agrees at 11 bases. The CDR3 runs 16 residues. V lost 0 bases to trimming and J lost 7 bases; unmatched junction nucleotides: 9. From germline, CDR1 is SGHKS and CDR2 YYEKEE (reference sequence). The CDR3 sequence: CASSLVMRTGGGEQYF. In nucleotides, the CDR3 is TGTGCCAGCAGCTTGGTTATGCGGACAGGGGGCGGTGAGCAGTACTTC.

The chain employs TRBV18 and TRBJ1-4; 7 positions agree with TRBD1. V gave up 5 bases and J gave up 2 bases; unmatched junction bases: 2. Germline V gene data show CDR1 as KGHSH and CDR2 as LQKENI. This CDR3 region has 14 residues. This CDR3 is CASSKGATNEKLFF. DNA of the CDR3: TGTGCCAGCTCAAAGGGGGCCACTAATGAAAAACTGTTTTTT.

The gene calls are TRBV18 and TRBJ2-7, with D possibly matching TRBD1 (6 bases). The CDR3 consists of 15 residues. The V end lost 3 bases, the J end lost 1 base, and 13 bases lay between the germline ends. Germline CDR1 and CDR2: KGHSH and LQKENI. CDR3 residues: CASSPGSGVSYEQYF. CDR3 nucleotides: TGTGCCAGCTCACCGGGGTCAGGGGTTTCCTACGAGCAGTACTTC. Supplemented by reference TRBV18 and TRBJ2-7, the full variable domain reads NAGVMQNPRHLVRRRGQEARLRCSPMKGHSHVYWYRQLPEEGLKFMVYLQKENIIDESGMPKERFSAEFPKEGPSILRIQQVVRGDSAAYFCASSPGSGVSYEQYFGPGTRLTVT.

This clone showed up just a few times. The rearrangement links TRBV5-1 to TRBJ1-1, with D possibly being TRBD1 (5 bases). The CDR3 is 15 residues long. Deletions cut 6 bases from V and 1 base from J, with 16 bases between. Germline V gene data show CDR1 as SGHRS and CDR2 as YFSETQ. The CDR3 sequence is CASTGGAGTNTEAFF. The CDR3, as DNA: TGCGCCAGCACGGGCGGGGCAGGAACGAACACTGAAGCTTTCTTT.

The chain recombines TRBV5-8 with TRBJ2-7, with 9 nucleotides matching TRBD1. Per the germline V gene, CDR1 is SGHTS and CDR2 is YDEGEE. The CDR3 loop spans 15 amino acids. Losses at the gene ends were 0 bases for V and 13 bases for J; bases not matched to a gene: 14. CDR3: CASSLGGTGRHDSYF. CDR3 DNA: TGTGCCAGCAGCTTGGGAGGGACAGGGAGGCACGACAGCTACTTC. Filled out from reference TRBV5-8 and TRBJ2-7, the complete variable domain reads EAGVTQSPTHLIKTRGQQATLRCSPISGHTSVYWYQQALGLGLQFLLWYDEGEERNRGNFPPRFSGRQFPNYSSELNVNALELEDSALYLCASSLGGTGRHDSYFGPGTRLTVT.

Notes on this clone: A read error may account for a junction end that differs from germline. This chain joins TRBV7-7 and TRBJ2-3, with a weak D call TRBD2 (6 bases). This CDR3 is built from 13 residues. Germline assignment: CDR1 SSHAT and CDR2 FNYEAQ (reference sequence). The CDR3 protein is CASSWRAGDTQYF. CDR3 nucleotides: TGTGCTAGCAGCTGGAGAGCGGGAGATACGCAGTATTTT. Full variable domain (outside the CDR3, taken from reference TRBV7-7 and TRBJ2-3): GAGVSQSPRYKVTKRGQDVTLRCDPISSHATLYWYQQALGQGPEFLTYFNYEAQPDKSGLPSDRFSAERPEGSISTLTIQRTEQRDSAMYRCASSWRAGDTQYFGPGTRLTVL.

The gene calls are TRBV14 and TRBJ2-7, with 8 bases that match TRBD1. V lost 6 bases and J lost 1; bases outside the gene matches: 5. In germline, CDR1 is SGHDN, CDR2 FVKESK. This CDR3 spans 14 amino acids. The CDR3 is CASRRGTGSYEQYF. CDR3 nucleotide sequence: TGTGCCAGCAGACGCGGGACAGGTTCCTACGAGCAGTACTTC.

DNA for the CDR3: TGTGCCAGCAGTGGGGCGGGGGGCAATCAGCCCCAGCATTTT. This translates into CASSGAGGNQPQHF. V gene TRBV25-1 combines with J gene TRBJ1-5, with a tentative D call TRBD1 (5 bases). This CDR3 contains 14 residues. Trimming pared 4 bases from V and 2 bases from J, leaving 9 bases between. Germline CDR1 is MGHDK and CDR2 is SYGVNS.

V is TRBV19 and J is TRBJ2-7, with 7 nucleotides matching TRBD1. The CDR3 consists of 15 residues. V shed 7 bases, J shed 5 bases, and the junction held 14 bases outside the gene matches. CDR1 is LNHDA, CDR2 SQIVND, per germline (reference sequence). DNA of the CDR3: TGTGCCAGTAACCCCTCGGGGCAGGGGGTCGACGAGCAGTACTTC. It codes for CASNPSGQGVDEQYF.